Listed here are 15 T cell receptor beta chains from one sample, sequenced in a study of tumor-infiltrating lymphocytes in primary liver carcinoma (dated by TCRdb to the late 2010s). Sequencing relied on an Illumina HiSeq 2500. Using a constant-region primer and ProtoScript II reverse transcriptase, TCRbeta-specific cDNA was reverse-transcribed from 500 ng total RNA. Three nested multiplex PCR rounds, following a slightly modified ARM-PCR procedure, were used to build the TCRbeta libraries. The first two PCR rounds used multiplex TRBV1-TRBV30 forward primers with a Cbeta reverse primer, each for 10 cycles. The public reads were quality trimmed at Q25 with fastp and then assembled into clones with MiXCR by TCRdb, keeping productive beta chains. Records with the same CDR3 protein are collapsed into one entry carrying the most frequent genes and DNA. This sample is represented by more than 45,000 distinct CDR3 sequences; about 80% of them were singletons. Around a quarter of the sample is held by the ten biggest clonotypes.

Without any cell sorting, total RNA and DNA were extracted together from about 20-30 mg of bulk tissue using the AllPrep DNA/RNA mini kit. Sample: liver tumor tissue from sampling region 5. This specimen's cell subset or site label, per the study, means: tumor region T5, tumor centre. These receptors came from a man between 40 and 49 years old with primary liver carcinoma and hepatitis B virus infection.

For this clonotype: With a much larger clone just one base away, this may be a read error. Written as DNA, the CDR3 is TGCAGTGCTGGCCACGGACTAGCGGGATTGGATGAGCAGTTCTTC. This sequence encodes CSAGHGLAGLDEQFF. This chain links TRBV20-1 with TRBJ2-1; 12 bases line up with TRBD2. The CDR3 is made up of 15 amino acids. Trimming cost V 5 bases and J 8 bases; bases outside gene matches: 10. Germline V gene lookup returns CDR1 DFQATT and CDR2 SNEGSKA (reference sequence).

This sequence joins TRBV18 and TRBJ1-5; no definite D call. V was cut by 0 bases and J by 4 bases, with 10 bases left in between. This CDR3 spans 15 amino acids. Germline V gives CDR1 KGHSH, CDR2 LQKENI. CDR3 protein: CASSPPGAANQPQHF. The CDR3 nucleotides are TGTGCCAGCTCACCACCGGGAGCGGCGAATCAGCCCCAGCATTTT.

As to this clonotype: One junction end does not reproduce the germline sequence, and a read error may be involved. The J gene is TRBJ1-5, the V gene TRBV11-2, with D unclear. This CDR3 contains 14 residues. Germline V gene sequence: CDR1 SGHAT, CDR2 FQNNGV. CDR3 sequence reads: CAGSVIGLEQPQHF. The CDR3 DNA reads as TGTGCCGGCAGCGTAATAGGGTTGGAACAGCCCCAGCATTTT.

This chain joins TRBV4-1 and TRBJ1-2, with 8 bases lining up with TRBD1. The CDR3 has 16 amino acids. CDR1 and CDR2 from the germline V gene are MGHRA and YSYEKL. The V gene end was trimmed by 8 bases and the J gene end by 4 bases; junction bases not matched to a gene: 15. The CDR3 reads CASSQSGTGNFYGYTF. In DNA form, the CDR3 reads TGCGCCAGCTCACAATCCGGGACAGGCAATTTCTATGGCTACACCTTC.

To note about this clonotype: No conserved phenylalanine or tryptophan ends this CDR3, so it is likely a read error. This chain uses TRBV14 with TRBJ1-4; no reliable D call. CDR3 length: 13 amino acids. The V gene lost 11 bases and the J gene lost 10 bases, with 20 bases spanning the gap. Per the germline V gene, CDR1 is SGHDN and CDR2 is FVKESK. In DNA form, the CDR3 reads TGTGCCGGCACCTACTCCTTCGAAGGAAAACTGTTTCTT. Its translation is CAGTYSFEGKLFL.

This clonotype was seen more than once but under ten times. Since a much larger clone is just one base distant, this may be a read error. The CDR3 DNA is TGTGCCAGCAGCGGCTGGGACGGCCCCTACGGGCAGTACTTC. Protein product: CASSGWDGPYGQYF. This chain connects TRBV7-8 to TRBJ2-7; D possibly uses TRBD1 or TRBD2 (5 bases each). The CDR3 loop spans 14 amino acids. Germline CDR1 SGHVS, CDR2 FQNEAQ.

This chain joins TRBV29-1 and TRBJ2-1, with 8 bases that match TRBD2. The germline V gene encodes CDR1 SQVTM and CDR2 ANQGSEA. The CDR3 runs to 13 residues. V was clipped by 6 bases and J by 6 bases; unmatched bases: 7. The CDR3 DNA is TGCAGCGTCCAAGTCACTAGCGGCAATGAGCAGTTCTTC. Protein: CSVQVTSGNEQFF.

Comments on this clonotype: The junction departs from germline at one end; a sequencing error may be responsible. The chain couples TRBV10-1 to TRBJ2-4, with a tentative D call TRBD1 (6 bases). Germline V gene lookup returns CDR1 WNHNN and CDR2 SYGVQD (reference sequence). The CDR3 extends over 16 amino acids. CDR3 region: CASSTLGGRTKNIQYF. For the CDR3, the DNA is TGTGCCAGCAGCACACTAGGGGGAAGGACCAAAAACATTCAGTACTTC.

Comments on this clonotype: This likely comes from a read error, as the CDR3 has no conserved phenylalanine or tryptophan at its end. The rearrangement links TRBV11-2 to TRBJ1-1; D is undetermined. The length of the CDR3 is 13 residues. Germline CDR1 reads SGHAT; CDR2 reads FQNNGV. This CDR3 reads CASNLGLNTEAFY. The CDR3 DNA is TGTGCCAGCAACTTAGGCCTGAACACCGAAGCTTTCTAT.

This clonotype has a single count. The CDR3 does not end in the conserved phenylalanine or tryptophan, so this is likely a read error. The chain employs TRBV6-1 and TRBJ1-2; D gene unclear. From germline, CDR1 is MNHNS and CDR2 SASEGT. The CDR3 loop spans 12 amino acids. The CDR3 spells CANSAPPYGYTI. CDR3 coding DNA: TGTGCCAACAGTGCCCCCCCATATGGCTACACCATC.

This clonotype was detected a few times. This chain uses TRBV12-3 or TRBV12-4 with TRBJ2-7; a possible D gene is TRBD2 (6 bases). This CDR3 is built from 14 residues. CDR3 nucleotides: TGTACTAGCAGTTTAAGCGGGTCCCCCTACGAGCAGTACTTC. Translating gives CTSSLSGSPYEQYF.

This rearrangement joins TRBV28 to TRBJ2-5; D may be TRBD1 (5 bases). Per germline, CDR1 MDHEN and CDR2 SYDVKM. The CDR3 contains 12 residues. Trimming left V 7 bases short and J 2 bases short, with 8 bases between. The CDR3 DNA reads TGTGCCAGCAAGGGGTATCAAGAGACCCAGTACTTC. This encodes CASKGYQETQYF.

Details on this clonotype: The junction differs from germline at one of its ends, possibly a read error. The chain carries TRBV12-3 or TRBV12-4 and TRBJ1-5; possible D gene TRBD1, 5 bases. This CDR3 contains 15 residues. CDR3 nucleotide sequence: TGTGCCAGTACGCGGGGCACCGCAATAAATCAGTCCCAGCACTTT. Its translation: CASTRGTAINQSQHF.

Details on this clonotype: A junction boundary mismatches the germline segment, possibly from a read error. This chain joins TRBV11-2 and TRBJ2-1; the match to TRBD2 covers 7 bases. CDR3 size: 15 residues. Germline-derived CDR1 and CDR2 are SGHAT and FQNNGV. The CDR3 DNA reads as TGTACCAGCAGCTTTAGCGGGCCATTTGACAATGAGCAGTTCTTC. Amino acids: CTSSFSGPFDNEQFF.

This clonotype was detected only once. An end of the junction does not agree with germline; a read error may underlie this. The rearrangement joins TRBV6-1 to TRBJ2-3; no reliable D call. Germline lookup yields CDR1 MNHNS and CDR2 SASEGT. The CDR3 sequence is 12 residues long. For the CDR3, the DNA is TGTGCCAGCAGTGATTGGGCAAATACACAGTATTTT. Residues: CASSDWANTQYF.